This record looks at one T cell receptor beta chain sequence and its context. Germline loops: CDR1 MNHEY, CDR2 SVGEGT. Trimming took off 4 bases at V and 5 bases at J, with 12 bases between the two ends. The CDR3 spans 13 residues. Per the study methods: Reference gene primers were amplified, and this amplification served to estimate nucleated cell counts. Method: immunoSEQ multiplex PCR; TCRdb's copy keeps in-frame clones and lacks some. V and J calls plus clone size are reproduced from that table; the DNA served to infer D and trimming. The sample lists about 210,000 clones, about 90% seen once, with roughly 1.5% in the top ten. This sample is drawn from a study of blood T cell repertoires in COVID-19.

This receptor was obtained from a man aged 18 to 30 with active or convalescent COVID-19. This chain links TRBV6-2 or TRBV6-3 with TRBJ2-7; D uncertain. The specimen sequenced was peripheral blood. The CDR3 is CASSFSPFHEQYF. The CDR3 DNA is TGTGCCAGCAGTTTTAGCCCTTTCCACGAGCAGTACTTC.